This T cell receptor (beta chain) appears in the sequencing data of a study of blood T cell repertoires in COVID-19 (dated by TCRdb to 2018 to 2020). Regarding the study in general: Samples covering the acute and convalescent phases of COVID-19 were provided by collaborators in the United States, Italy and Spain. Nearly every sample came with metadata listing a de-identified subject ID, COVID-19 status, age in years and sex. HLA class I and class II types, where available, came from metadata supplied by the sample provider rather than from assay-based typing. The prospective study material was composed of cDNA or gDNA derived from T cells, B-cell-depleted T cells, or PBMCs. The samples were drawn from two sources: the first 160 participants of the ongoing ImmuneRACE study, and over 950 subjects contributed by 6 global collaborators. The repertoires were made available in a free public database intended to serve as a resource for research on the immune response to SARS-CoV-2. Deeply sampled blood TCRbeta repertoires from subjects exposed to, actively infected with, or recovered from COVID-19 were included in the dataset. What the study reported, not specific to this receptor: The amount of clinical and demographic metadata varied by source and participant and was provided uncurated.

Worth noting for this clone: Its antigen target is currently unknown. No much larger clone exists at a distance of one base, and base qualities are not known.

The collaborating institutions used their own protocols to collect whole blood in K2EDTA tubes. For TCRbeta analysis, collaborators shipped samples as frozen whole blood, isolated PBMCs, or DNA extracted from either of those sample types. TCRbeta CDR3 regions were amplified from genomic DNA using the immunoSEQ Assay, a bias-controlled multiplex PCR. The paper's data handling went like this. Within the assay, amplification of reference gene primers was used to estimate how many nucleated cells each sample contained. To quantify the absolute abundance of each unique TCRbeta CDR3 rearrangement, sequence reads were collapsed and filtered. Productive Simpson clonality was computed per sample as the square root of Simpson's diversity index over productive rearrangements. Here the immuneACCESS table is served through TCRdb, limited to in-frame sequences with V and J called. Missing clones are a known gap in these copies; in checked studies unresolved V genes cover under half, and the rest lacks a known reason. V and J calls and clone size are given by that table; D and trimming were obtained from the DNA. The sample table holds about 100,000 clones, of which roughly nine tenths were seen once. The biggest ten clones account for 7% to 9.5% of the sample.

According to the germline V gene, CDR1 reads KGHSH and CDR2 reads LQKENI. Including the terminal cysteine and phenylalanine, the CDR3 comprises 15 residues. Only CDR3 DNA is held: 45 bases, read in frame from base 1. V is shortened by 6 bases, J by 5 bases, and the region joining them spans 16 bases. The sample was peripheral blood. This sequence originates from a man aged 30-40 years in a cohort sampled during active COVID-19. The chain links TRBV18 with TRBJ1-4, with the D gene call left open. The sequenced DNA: TGTGCCAGCTCTCCGAGGGCTACTGAGAATGAAAAACTGTTTTTT. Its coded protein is CASSPRATENEKLFF.